Described below is a single T cell receptor (beta chain) sequence and its context. Antigen unknown. Method: immunoSEQ multiplex PCR; TCRdb's copy keeps in-frame clones and lacks some. The table lists about 100,000 clones, more than 75% of them singletons, with approximately 1% in the top ten. The CDR3 is 15 residues long. Trimming removed 2 bases at V and 7 bases at J, with 17 bases between. Germline loops: CDR1 SEHNR, CDR2 FQNEAQ (reference sequence). These data originate in a study of graft-versus-host responses after intestinal transplantation. The sequences come from unstimulated CD4+ T cells sorted from spleen or lymph node cells, collected before intestinal transplant. The receptor was derived from a human donor who received an intestinal transplant. The chain recombines TRBV7-9 with TRBJ1-2; the D gene is possibly TRBD1 (5 bases). The CDR3 protein is CASSLLVAYGGGYTF. The CDR3 coding sequence is TGTGCCAGCAGCTTACTCGTGGCTTACGGGGGTGGCTACACCTTC. Full variable domain (outside the CDR3, taken from reference TRBV7-9 and TRBJ1-2): DTGVSQNPRHKITKRGQNVTFRCDPISEHNRLYWYRQTLGQGPEFLTYFQNEAQLEKSRLLSDRFSAERPKGSFSTLEIQRTEQGDSAMYLCASSLLVAYGGGYTFGSGTRLTVV.